The source of this T cell receptor beta chain is a study of blood T cell repertoires in COVID-19. Study-wide context: Italy, Spain and the United States were the sources of the convalescent and acute COVID-19 samples. In each case, the material was cDNA or gDNA derived from T cells, B-cell-depleted T cells, or PBMCs.

This clone has just a few counts. Germline CDR1 and CDR2: GTSNPN and SVGIG (reference sequence). V lost 2 bases to trimming and J lost 4 bases, with 14 bases between them. The CDR3 runs 14 residues. As processed by the authors: Counts of nucleated cells, estimated from reference gene primer amplification, were obtained. Clones were read by immunoSEQ multiplex PCR, and TCRdb kept only the in-frame ones, dropping some. The DNA gave D and trimming, while V, J and clone size come from that table. Of 150,000 to 200,000 clones in the sample, 88% were seen once. Material: peripheral blood. The TCR originated in a human donor in a cohort sampled during active COVID-19. The genes are TRBV30 and TRBJ1-2, with D possibly being TRBD1 (6 bases). CDR3 coding DNA: TGTGCCTGGAGTCGGGACAATAAAGCCTATGGCTACACCTTC. It codes for CAWSRDNKAYGYTF.